A single sample gave rise to the 26 T cell receptor beta chains below, sequenced in a study of T cells after yellow fever vaccination. TCRdb processed the 5' RACE reads anew with MiXCR; each CDR3 protein has one entry. This repertoire shows over 65,000 distinct CDR3 sequences, more than 10% found once; its top ten account for around 25%. This material consisted of CD8+ T cells not binding an NS4B(214-222) dextramer, sorted from PBMCs, taken roughly 20 days after the first yellow fever vaccination. Receptors originate from a man younger than 30 who received the YFV17D yellow fever vaccine.

Ten or more counts support this clonotype. This sequence joins TRBV7-9 and TRBJ2-7, with 7 nucleotides matching TRBD1. The trim removed 4 bases at V and 3 bases at J, leaving 0 bases unmatched. Germline loops: CDR1 SEHNR, CDR2 FQNEAQ (reference sequence). This CDR3 is 12 amino acids long. Here the CDR3 DNA reads TGTGCCAGCAGCTGGGACAGCTACGAGCAGTACTTC. This sequence encodes CASSWDSYEQYF.

This clonotype appeared a few times. The rearrangement joins TRBV13 to TRBJ1-1; TRBD1 is a possible D gene (5 bases). CDR1 and CDR2 (germline): PRHDT, FYEKMQ (reference sequence). CDR3 length: 15 amino acids. The V end lost 3 bases, the J end lost 1 base, and 12 bases lay between the germline ends. CDR3 in DNA: TGTGCCAGCAGCTTCATGGGAAGGGGGAACACTGAAGCTTTCTTT. Amino acids: CASSFMGRGNTEAFF.

This clonotype has a count of ten or more. V usage is TRBV21-1 and J usage is TRBJ2-3; TRBD2, as called in the table, went unchecked against the DNA. TRBV21-1 represents a pseudogene. The CDR3 contains 21 residues. CDR3 loop: CASSKGKQVKSGTSGKDTQYF. CDR3 in DNA: TGTGCCAGCAGCAAAGGAAAGCAGGTCAAGTCCGGGACTAGCGGGAAAGATACGCAGTATTTT.

This clonotype was counted only a few times. V and J are TRBV10-1 and TRBJ1-1; no definite D call. Germline V gene lookup returns CDR1 WNHNN and CDR2 SYGVQD (reference sequence). V was clipped by 11 bases and J by 11 bases, with 18 bases between them. The CDR3 runs 11 residues. The CDR3 nucleotides are TGCGCCGCCTGGAACGGCCAGGAGGCTTTCTTT. It encodes CAAWNGQEAFF.

This chain uses TRBV7-3 with TRBJ1-1; D remains ambiguous. Germline V gene lookup returns CDR1 SGHTA and CDR2 FQGTGA. This CDR3 has 13 residues. Trimming removed 5 bases at V and 4 bases at J, with 11 bases between. The CDR3 is CASSPWTGTEAFF. The DNA for the CDR3 is TGTGCCAGCAGCCCCTGGACGGGCACTGAAGCTTTCTTT.

V gene TRBV28 combines with J gene TRBJ2-3, with 8 positions matching TRBD2. CDR1 and CDR2 from the germline V gene are MDHEN and SYDVKM. The CDR3 runs to 13 residues. The V segment lost 6 bases and the J segment 8 bases; nucleotides outside the gene matches: 7. The DNA of the CDR3 is TGTGCCAGCAGGCCGGGGACTAGTCGTACGCAGTATTTT. Its protein product is CASRPGTSRTQYF.

This clonotype was observed a handful of times. The chain carries TRBV18 and TRBJ1-1; TRBD1 aligns across 7 bases. The CDR3 is made up of 13 amino acids. Losses at the gene ends were 5 bases for V and 1 base for J; bases not matched to a gene: 1. Germline CDR1 is KGHSH and CDR2 is LQKENI. CDR3 protein: CASSTGENTEAFF. The CDR3 DNA sequence: TGTGCCAGCTCAACAGGGGAGAACACTGAAGCTTTCTTT.

In this sample, this clonotype turned up many times. The V call is TRBV7-2, the J call TRBJ2-3, with 9 nucleotides matching TRBD2. Germline trimming cut 1 base from V and 6 bases from J; bases unmatched to any gene: 5. CDR3 length equals 15 residues. Germline V CDR1 and CDR2: SGHTA, FQGNSA. CDR3 sequence (DNA): TGTGCCAGCAGCTTAGTAGCGGGGGCTGGGGATACGCAGTATTTT. This encodes CASSLVAGAGDTQYF.

The table lists this clonotype with a few counts. The J gene is TRBJ2-3, the V gene TRBV7-2; 7 bases line up with TRBD1. This CDR3 is 15 amino acids long. Germline V lookup: CDR1 SGHTA, CDR2 FQGNSA. V dropped 3 bases and J dropped 6; count of bases not matched to a gene: 9. CDR3 protein: CASSFTGAGGDTQYF. The CDR3 coding sequence is TGTGCCAGCAGCTTCACAGGGGCAGGCGGGGATACGCAGTATTTT. Drawing the rest from reference TRBV7-2 and TRBJ2-3, the complete variable domain is GAGVSQSPSNKVTEKGKDVELRCDPISGHTALYWYRQSLGQGLEFLIYFQGNSAPDKSGLPSDRFSAERTGGSVSTLTIQRTQQEDSAVYLCASSFTGAGGDTQYFGPGTRLTVL.

This clonotype came up a few times. This chain links TRBV6-4 with TRBJ2-1; the match to TRBD2 covers 7 bases. CDR3 length equals 16 residues. V lost 4 bases to trimming and J lost 3 bases; unmatched junction nucleotides: 9. Germline V gene data show CDR1 as MRHNA and CDR2 as SNTAGT. The CDR3 region is CASSASGTSIYNEQFF. CDR3 in DNA: TGTGCCAGCAGTGCTAGCGGAACATCAATCTACAATGAGCAGTTCTTC.

The rearrangement joins TRBV3-1 to TRBJ2-1; 11 nucleotides line up with TRBD1. V lost 0 bases and J lost 4; bases outside the gene matches: 14. The CDR3 loop spans 20 amino acids. CDR1 and CDR2 (germline): LGHDT, YNNKEL (reference sequence). The DNA for the CDR3 is TGTGCCAGCAGCCAAGAATCCTACACCTTGGACAGGGGGCAGTACAATGAGCAGTTCTTC. This sequence encodes CASSQESYTLDRGQYNEQFF.

The chain's CDR3 is CASSPNTRPYEQYV. DNA for the CDR3: TGTGCCAGCAGTCCCAACACCCGACCCTACGAGCAGTACGTC. The chain joins TRBV28 to TRBJ2-7; D is uncertain. The CDR3 consists of 14 residues. Looked up from germline, CDR1 is MDHEN and CDR2 is SYDVKM. V was cut by 5 bases and J by 2 bases, with 13 bases left in between.

The DNA of the CDR3 is TGTGCCACCAGTGATGTAACAGGGGATCAGCCCCAGCATTTT. It specifies CATSDVTGDQPQHF. The J gene is TRBJ1-5, the V gene TRBV24-1; 7 bases are a match to TRBD1. V was pared by 3 bases and J by 5 bases, with 3 bases of the junction left unmatched. CDR1 is KGHDR, CDR2 SFDVKD, per germline. The CDR3 has 14 residues.

This sequence joins TRBV10-2 and TRBJ2-7, with D possibly TRBD1 on 5 matching bases. Germline lookup yields CDR1 WSHSY and CDR2 SAAADI. The CDR3 length is 13 residues. Between the trimmed V and J ends, which lost 7 bases and 2 bases, there was a span of 12 bases. CDR3 bases: TGCGCCAGCAACTCCCAGGGCACCTACGAGCAGTACTTC. Residues: CASNSQGTYEQYF.

This clonotype has just a few counts. The V and J genes are TRBV20-1 and TRBJ2-3; TRBD2 matches at 15 bases. In germline, CDR1 is DFQATT, CDR2 SNEGSKA (reference sequence). The V and J ends lost 8 bases and 3 bases, in that order; junction bases with no gene match: 6. The CDR3 has 15 amino acids. The CDR3 region has the DNA TGCAGTCTACGGACTAGCGGGGGGGCGACAGATACGCAGTATTTT. As protein: CSLRTSGGATDTQYF.

The chain joins TRBV27 to TRBJ2-2; TRBD2 is a possible D gene (5 bases). V was pared by 3 bases and J by 8 bases, with 7 bases between. The V gene's germline CDR1 is MNHEY and CDR2 SMNVEV (reference sequence). There are 12 residues in the CDR3. The CDR3 DNA reads as TGTGCCAGCAGTTTCCCGGGAGGGGAGCTGTTTTTT. This codes for CASSFPGGELFF.

This clonotype was seen a few times. V and J are TRBV21-1 and TRBJ2-5; the DNA was not used to check the table's D call, TRBD1. TRBV21-1 is classified as a pseudogene. This CDR3 spans 17 amino acids. The CDR3 region has the DNA TGTGCCAGCAGCAACGTCGAAAGGGAGGAGGGGGAAGAGACCCAGTACTTC. Protein: CASSNVEREEGEETQYF.

The V and J genes are TRBV4-1 and TRBJ2-5, with 8 bases lining up with TRBD2. The CDR3 extends over 19 amino acids. V lost 0 bases, J lost 5 bases, and 17 bases stayed unmatched. The germline CDR1 and CDR2 sequences are MGHRA and YSYEKL. This CDR3 reads CASSQEIALGRGGRETQYF. The DNA for the CDR3 is TGCGCCAGCAGCCAAGAAATAGCCTTAGGTCGGGGGGGCAGGGAGACCCAGTACTTC.

This clonotype was seen only a few times. The V and J genes are TRBV12-3 or TRBV12-4 and TRBJ1-1; D possibly corresponds to TRBD1 (5 bases). V gave up 6 bases and J gave up 2 bases, with 16 bases separating them. There are 15 residues in the CDR3. The DNA for the CDR3 is TGTGCCAGCAGCCCCGGGGGGTTCGTAAACACTGAAGCTTTCTTT. Encoded protein: CASSPGGFVNTEAFF.

The V and J genes are TRBV18 and TRBJ1-5, with D maybe TRBD1 (6 bases). Germline CDR1 KGHSH, CDR2 LQKENI. CDR3 length equals 19 residues. V lost 1 base and J lost 4, with 23 bases in between. CDR3 sequence (DNA): TGTGCCAGCTCACCACGAGCAGGGGTCGCCAGGGAGGGAAATCAGCCCCAGCATTTT. Translated, it gives CASSPRAGVAREGNQPQHF.

The V call is TRBV21-1, the J call TRBJ1-5; the table's D call TRBD1 went unverified against the DNA. TRBV21-1 is annotated as a pseudogene. The CDR3 spans 14 residues. The CDR3 loop reads CASCSRGETQPQHF. The CDR3 DNA sequence: TGTGCCAGCTGTTCCAGGGGCGAAACTCAGCCCCAGCATTTT.

The rearrangement links TRBV4-1 to TRBJ1-4; D perhaps matches TRBD1 (6 bases). V was trimmed by 2 bases and J by 0 bases, leaving 16 bases between them. CDR3 length: 18 residues. Germline lookup yields CDR1 MGHRA and CDR2 YSYEKL. CDR3 DNA: TGCGCCAGCAGCCAAATCCGGACAGATGTTGCAACTAATGAAAAACTGTTTTTT. Encoded protein: CASSQIRTDVATNEKLFF.

The chain uses TRBV7-8 and TRBJ2-3; D remains ambiguous. The V and J ends lost 1 base and 2 bases respectively, with 16 bases between them. The length of the CDR3 is 17 residues. CDR1 is SGHVS, CDR2 FQNEAQ, per germline. The DNA for the CDR3 is TGTGCCAGCAGCTTAGATTACGCCGGGTCCCTCACAGATACGCAGTATTTT. Protein product: CASSLDYAGSLTDTQYF.

The gene calls are TRBV7-9 and TRBJ1-5; no definite D call. The V gene lost 5 bases and the J gene lost 5 bases, with 10 bases spanning the gap. The CDR3 spans 13 residues. The V gene's germline CDR1 is SEHNR and CDR2 FQNEAQ (reference sequence). The CDR3 bases are TGTGCCAGCAGCCTAGACGGATATCAGCCCCAGCATTTT. Translated: CASSLDGYQPQHF.

This clonotype was observed at least ten times. The chain recombines TRBV12-3 or TRBV12-4 with TRBJ2-7, with a possible D match to TRBD1 (6 bases). With 3 bases removed from V and 7 bases from J, the gap between germline ends came to 13 bases. This CDR3 has 13 amino acids. The chain's CDR3 is CASSLGASGEQYV. Written as DNA, the CDR3 is TGTGCCAGCAGTTTGGGGGCTTCCGGAGAGCAGTACGTC.

This clonotype has only a few counts. The chain employs TRBV4-3 and TRBJ2-7; a weak D match, TRBD2 (6 bases). Trimming cost V 4 bases and J 5 bases, with 21 bases left between them. There are 16 residues in the CDR3. CDR1 and CDR2 from the germline V gene are LGHNA and YSLEER. This chain's CDR3 is CASSPEGGLAHHEQYF. The DNA of the CDR3 is TGCGCCAGCAGCCCCGAAGGTGGGCTAGCGCATCACGAGCAGTACTTC.